This is a list of T cell receptor beta chains from one sample in a study of shared clonotypes between healthy human individuals. TCRdb keeps only in-frame clones here, not all; method: immunoSEQ multiplex PCR. The table includes 2 million to 2.5 million clones, approximately 93% detected once. Sequenced: naive CD4+ T cells from PBMCs. The receptors originated from a man aged 18 to 30 in good health. Some clones in this sample may be carry-over from other donors' samples. Each CDR3 is given with its conserved first and last residue. The D gene is left open where the match is weak. Clone sizes are given selectively: once, few, many, or a class where the clone is expanded.

CDR3	DNA	V	J	size	D
CASSFDNRAVRRNIQYF	TGCGCCAGCAGCTTCGATAACAGGGCTGTTAGAAGGAACATTCAGTACTTC	TRBV5-1	TRBJ2-4	-	-
CASSSPGQGRTTIYF	TGTGCCAGCAGTTCTCCGGGACAGGGGAGGACCACCATATATTTT	TRBV28	TRBJ1-3	-	TRBD1
CASSLSRSSGNTIYF	TGTGCCAGCAGCTTAAGCAGATCCTCTGGAAACACCATATATTTT	TRBV7-9	TRBJ1-3	-	-
CASSLGLVSTDTQYF	TGTGCCAGCAGCTTAGGGCTAGTTAGCACAGATACGCAGTATTTT	TRBV11-3	TRBJ2-3	-	-
CASRGSLGSGNTIYF	TGTGCCAGCAGGGGTTCGTTGGGCTCTGGAAACACCATATATTTT	TRBV28	TRBJ1-3	-	-
CASSGDRGSGANVLTF	TGTGCCAGCAGTGGGGACAGGGGGTCTGGGGCCAACGTCCTGACTTTC	TRBV2	TRBJ2-6	-	TRBD1
CASSPRDSYTEAFF	TGTGCCAGCAGCCCCCGGGACAGTTACACTGAAGCTTTCTTT	TRBV6-5	TRBJ1-1	-	TRBD1
CASSVETQGETQYF	TGTGCCAGCAGCGTAGAGACGCAGGGAGAGACCCAGTACTTC	TRBV9	TRBJ2-5	-	-
CASSLGQGGILNTEAFF	TGTGCCAGCAGCTTAGGCCAGGGAGGGATATTGAACACTGAAGCTTTCTTT	TRBV7-9	TRBJ1-1	-	-
CASSRDFYEQYF	TGTGCCAGCAGTAGGGACTTCTACGAGCAGTACTTC	TRBV6-6	TRBJ2-7	-	-
CAISRDRGILTDTQYF	TGTGCCATCAGCCGGGACAGGGGTATTCTCACAGATACGCAGTATTTT	TRBV10-3	TRBJ2-3	-	TRBD1
CATTPRIGAIQETQYF	TGTGCCACCACCCCCCGGATAGGTGCGATCCAAGAGACCCAGTACTTC	TRBV15	TRBJ2-5	-	-
CASTESLHWALHF	TGTGCCAGCACCGAGTCCCTCCATTGGGCCCTCCACTTT	TRBV28	TRBJ1-6	once	-
CASSVVGLPYNEQFF	TGTGCCAGCAGCGTAGTGGGACTCCCCTACAATGAGCAGTTCTTC	TRBV9	TRBJ2-1	-	-
CASSYSNQAFF	TGTGCCAGCAGTTACTCGAACCAAGCTTTCTTT	TRBV6-6	TRBJ1-1	-	-
CASSVYPTGYTF	TGTGCCAGCAGTGTCTACCCGACCGGCTACACCTTC	TRBV2	TRBJ1-2	-	-
CASRELAGVYYEQFF	TGCGCCAGCAGAGAACTAGCGGGAGTATACTATGAGCAGTTCTTC	TRBV5-1	TRBJ2-1	-	TRBD2
CASQLRGVTYEQYF	TGTGCCAGCCAACTAAGGGGAGTCACCTACGAGCAGTACTTC	TRBV28	TRBJ2-7	-	-
CASGRWEQKGEKLFF	TGTGCCAGCGGCAGGTGGGAACAGAAAGGGGAAAAACTGTTTTTT	TRBV11-3	TRBJ1-4	-	-
CASSVAGSGNTIYF	TGTGCCAGCAGCGTAGCTGGAAGCGGAAACACCATATATTTT	TRBV9	TRBJ1-3	-	-
CASSSSRVAYEQYF	TGTGCCAGCAGCTCTTCCCGGGTGGCATACGAGCAGTACTTC	TRBV11-2	TRBJ2-7	-	-
CATTNGEAFF	TGTGCCACCACCAACGGTGAAGCTTTCTTT	TRBV18	TRBJ1-1	-	-
CASSPGTEPYGYTF	TGTGCCAGCAGCCCGGGGACAGAGCCCTATGGCTACACCTTC	TRBV27	TRBJ1-2	few	TRBD1
CASRLLRTPRAGELFF	TGTGCCAGCAGGTTATTGCGGACCCCGAGGGCCGGGGAGCTGTTTTTT	TRBV7-3	TRBJ2-2	-	-
CASSTNQGAEAFF	TGCGCCAGCAGCACCAACCAGGGCGCTGAAGCTTTCTTT	TRBV5-1	TRBJ1-1	-	-
CASSPTGGWVEAFF	TGTGCCAGCAGCCCGACAGGGGGCTGGGTTGAAGCTTTCTTT	TRBV7-2	TRBJ1-1	-	TRBD1
CSGGDGETQYF	TGCAGCGGTGGGGACGGAGAGACCCAGTACTTC	TRBV29-1	TRBJ2-5	-	-
CASSYSGVNAAQHF	TGTGCCAGCAGTTACTCAGGGGTTAATGCAGCCCAGCATTTT	TRBV6-5	TRBJ1-5	-	-
CASSPPYDWAGGTDTQYF	TGTGCCAGCAGCCCTCCATACGACTGGGCGGGAGGGACAGATACGCAGTATTTT	TRBV9	TRBJ2-3	-	TRBD2
CASSYDRGYGYTF	TGCGCCAGCAGCTATGACAGGGGCTATGGCTACACCTTC	TRBV5-1	TRBJ1-2	few	TRBD1
CAWSVVAGNTIYF	TGTGCCTGGAGTGTAGTCGCGGGAAACACCATATATTTT	TRBV30	TRBJ1-3	-	-
CAWTGQGQAKASGANVLTF	TGTGCCTGGACAGGACAGGGACAGGCGAAGGCCTCTGGGGCCAACGTCCTGACTTTC	TRBV30	TRBJ2-6	-	TRBD1
CASSVTESIGTQYF	TGTGCCAGCAGCGTGACTGAGAGCATCGGTACGCAGTATTTT	TRBV7-2	TRBJ2-3	-	-
CASSLGGTGLNYGYTF	TGCGCCAGCAGCCTCGGCGGGACAGGCCTCAACTATGGCTACACCTTC	TRBV5-1	TRBJ1-2	-	TRBD1
CASKVTASNTGELFF	TGTGCCAGTAAGGTGACAGCCTCGAACACCGGGGAGCTGTTTTTT	TRBV19	TRBJ2-2	-	-
CASSRGQGAVGELFF	TGTGCCAGCAGCCGAGGACAGGGGGCTGTTGGGGAGCTGTTTTTT	TRBV6-1	TRBJ2-2	-	TRBD1
CASSQVGMTGWGTDTQYF	TGCGCCAGCAGCCAAGTCGGTATGACGGGATGGGGGACAGATACGCAGTATTTT	TRBV4-3	TRBJ2-3	-	-
CASSFGLAGIEANEQFF	TGTGCCAGCAGCTTCGGACTAGCGGGAATCGAAGCAAATGAGCAGTTCTTC	TRBV11-3	TRBJ2-1	-	TRBD2
CASTPGTSGSYNEQFF	TGTGCCAGCACCCCTGGGACTAGCGGTTCCTACAATGAGCAGTTCTTC	TRBV2	TRBJ2-1	-	TRBD2
CASSEFRAVYSYNEQFF	TGCGCCAGCAGTGAGTTCCGGGCAGTCTACTCCTACAATGAGCAGTTCTTC	TRBV10-1	TRBJ2-1	-	-
CASSLGGRWGAYGYTF	TGTGCCAGCAGCTTGGGGGGCCGTTGGGGGGCCTATGGCTACACCTTC	TRBV5-8	TRBJ1-2	-	-
CASIPRQSSTDTQYF	TGTGCCAGCATTCCCCGGCAGTCTAGCACAGATACGCAGTATTTT	TRBV28	TRBJ2-3	-	-
CASSPGRSNTGELFF	TGTGCCAGCTCACCAGGCAGGTCGAACACCGGGGAGCTGTTTTTT	TRBV18	TRBJ2-2	-	-
CASSTSESNYGYTF	TGTGCCAGTAGTACATCGGAGTCTAACTATGGCTACACCTTC	TRBV19	TRBJ1-2	-	-
CASSTGTRNTEAFF	TGTGCCAGCAGCACCGGGACACGGAACACTGAAGCTTTCTTT	TRBV28	TRBJ1-1	once	-
CASSSTGGSYGYTF	TGTGCCAGCAGCAGTACAGGGGGCTCCTATGGCTACACCTTC	TRBV7-2	TRBJ1-2	-	TRBD1
CASSLRWGSNEQFF	TGTGCCAGCAGTTTAAGATGGGGTAGTAATGAGCAGTTCTTC	TRBV28	TRBJ2-1	once	-
CASSQRTGSNTEAFF	TGCGCCAGCAGCCAGCGGACAGGGTCGAACACTGAAGCTTTCTTT	TRBV4-3	TRBJ1-1	-	TRBD1
CASRDTGRDEKLFF	TGTGCCAGTAGAGATACAGGGAGGGATGAAAAACTGTTTTTT	TRBV19	TRBJ1-4	-	-
CASSVGSVLYQYF	TGTGCCAGCAGCGTTGGGTCTGTTCTCTATCAGTACTTC	TRBV7-9	TRBJ2-7	-	-
CASTSYRASTDTQYF	TGTGCCAGCACCTCTTACAGGGCCAGCACAGATACGCAGTATTTT	TRBV11-1	TRBJ2-3	-	-